Listed below are T cell receptor beta chains from one sample, sequenced in a study of blood T cell repertoires in COVID-19. Assay: immunoSEQ multiplex PCR; the TCRdb copy retains only in-frame clones and omits some. The sample has roughly 430,000 clones; nearly 90% are singletons. Material for sequencing was PBMCs or T cells enriched from blood (not recorded which). The receptor source for this set is a woman in her thirties or forties with acute COVID-19. The CDR3 runs from the conserved cysteine through the conserved F or W. D genes are given only for firm matches. Expanded clones get a size class; other rows say once, few or many, or leave the size out.

TRBJ1-4 | - | - | TRBV7-2 | TGTGCCAGCAGCCCTCAGGGGTTTCTAAATGAAAAACTGTTTTTT | CASSPQGFLNEKLFF
TRBJ1-2 | - | - | TRBV3-1/TRBV3-2 | TGTGCCAGCAGCCAACGGAGTAACTATGGCTACACCTTC | CASSQRSNYGYTF
TRBJ2-5 | - | few | TRBV14 | TGTGCCAGCAGCCAAGCAGTGCAAGAGACCCAGTACTTC | CASSQAVQETQYF
TRBJ1-2 | - | - | TRBV5-1 | TGCGCCAGCACCTGGGGGGGGGCCTATGGCTACACCTTC | CASTWGGAYGYTF
TRBJ2-2 | TRBD2 | - | TRBV11-3 | TGTGCCAGCAGCGAGGGACTAGCGGGGGTTCCCGGGGAGCTGTTTTTT | CASSEGLAGVPGELFF
TRBJ2-5 | - | - | TRBV20-1 | TGCAGTGCAATCCAACAAGAGACCCAGTACTTC | CSAIQQETQYF
TRBJ1-5 | TRBD1 | - | TRBV19 | TGTGCCAGTAGTCGGGACAGGGGGCCCAATCAGCCCCAGCATTTT | CASSRDRGPNQPQHF
TRBJ1-5 | TRBD1 | - | TRBV4-2 | TGTGCCAGCAGCCAAGACGGGGACAGGGTCACGTCTCAGCCCCAGCATTTT | CASSQDGDRVTSQPQHF
TRBJ2-2 | TRBD1 | - | TRBV11-3 | TGTGCCAGCAGCTTAGAGCCCGGGACAGTGAACACCGGGGAGCTGTTTTTT | CASSLEPGTVNTGELFF
TRBJ1-6 | TRBD1 | few | TRBV5-5 | TGTGCCAGCAGCTTGTCAGGGGGCGGTTCACCCCTCCACTTT | CASSLSGGGSPLHF
TRBJ1-1 | - | - | TRBV6-5 | TGTGCCAGCAGAAAACCGGGACACAAGAACACTGAAGCTTTCTTT | CASRKPGHKNTEAFF
TRBJ2-7 | TRBD2 | - | TRBV4-2 | TGTGCCAGCAGCCGGAGGTTTGGCGGGGGGGCATACGAGCAGTACTTC | CASSRRFGGGAYEQYF
TRBJ2-3 | - | - | TRBV9 | TGTGCCAGCAGCGTAGGGGAGCGTAGCACAGATACGCAGTATTTT | CASSVGERSTDTQYF
TRBJ2-7 | - | - | TRBV27 | TGTGCCAGCAGGAGGGACTCCTCTAACGAGCAGTACTTC | CASRRDSSNEQYF
TRBJ2-3 | TRBD1 | - | TRBV6-6 | TGTGCCAGCAGATCAGGGGGTAGCACAGATACGCAGTATTTT | CASRSGGSTDTQYF
TRBJ2-3 | - | - | TRBV7-8 | TGTGCCAGCAATCTCGTTAGCACAGATACGCAGTATTTT | CASNLVSTDTQYF
TRBJ2-5 | - | - | TRBV30 | TGTGCCTGGAGTGGCCACACCAAGTACCAAGAGACCCAGTACTTC | CAWSGHTKYQETQYF
TRBJ1-3 | TRBD1 | many | TRBV12-5 | TGTGCTAGTGTAGGCAGGGGGACACCAGGAAACACCATATATTTT | CASVGRGTPGNTIYF
TRBJ2-7 | - | - | TRBV9 | TGTGCCAGCAGCCCCGGGATCGGGGACGAGCAGTACTTC | CASSPGIGDEQYF
TRBJ1-5 | TRBD1 | - | TRBV6-5 | TGTGCCAGCAGCCCCCAGGGGGCCGAGGGTCAGCCCCAGCATTTT | CASSPQGAEGQPQHF
TRBJ2-2 | TRBD2 | - | TRBV11-3 | TGTGCCAGCAGCAACGAGCGGGGGGGCATACGGACCGGGGAGCTGTTTTTT | CASSNERGGIRTGELFF
TRBJ2-1 | - | - | TRBV2 | TGTGCCAGCAGGTCAGCCTACAATGAGCAGTTCTTC | CASRSAYNEQFF
TRBJ2-1 | - | - | TRBV7-2 | TGTGCCAGCAGCTTAGCGCGGAACAATGAGCAGTTCTTC | CASSLARNNEQFF
TRBJ2-1 | - | - | TRBV4-1 | TGCGCCAGCAGCCCAAACCAGGGCTTCTTCGACAATGAGCAGTTCTTC | CASSPNQGFFDNEQFF
TRBJ1-1 | TRBD1 | - | TRBV5-1 | TGCGCCAGCAGCTCTTATCCAGACAGGGTAACTGAAGCTTTCTTT | CASSSYPDRVTEAFF
TRBJ2-5 | TRBD2 | - | TRBV5-4 | TGTGCCAGCAGCGAGATAGCGGGGGGCGGGGAGACCCAGTACTTC | CASSEIAGGGETQYF
TRBJ1-6 | TRBD1 | - | TRBV7-7 | TGTGCCAGCACCGATATCCCGACAGGGGGCAGAAATTCACCCCTCCACTTT | CASTDIPTGGRNSPLHF